Listed below are T cell receptor beta chains from one sample, sequenced in a study of long-term antiretroviral therapy in people with HIV. Method: immunoSEQ multiplex PCR; TCRdb's copy keeps in-frame clones and lacks some. The sample has more than 20,000 clones; 70% to 85% are singletons. Here the sequenced sample was unsorted PBMCs, taken 0.5 years before starting antiretroviral therapy. The receptors derive from a man aged 35-49 years with HIV. CDR3s include the opening cysteine and the closing phenylalanine or tryptophan. Fields, in order: D gene, V gene, clone size, J gene, CDR3 DNA, CDR3 protein. The D gene is left open where the match is weak. Some rows have no size entry. The others give once, few or many, or a class for an expanded clone.

>.|TRBV6-5|.|TRBJ2-3
TGTGCCAGCAGACTCCAGGGGAGGTGGGATACGCAGTATTTT
CASRLQGRWDTQYF
>.|TRBV5-1|.|TRBJ2-7
TGCGCCAGCAGCTTGGACAGTCGCTCCTACGAGCAGTACTTC
CASSLDSRSYEQYF
>.|TRBV27|few|TRBJ2-3
TGTGCCAGCAGTTTGGGCAGTTCAATGACAGATACGCAGTATTTT
CASSLGSSMTDTQYF
>TRBD1|TRBV5-1|.|TRBJ1-2
TGCGCCAGCAGCCCTCCCCAGGGGGTTGGCTACACCTTC
CASSPPQGVGYTF
>TRBD2|TRBV25-1|.|TRBJ2-3
TGTGCCAGCAGTGAATCCCGGGGAGGGTGGGCCACAGATACGCAGTATTTT
CASSESRGGWATDTQYF
>.|TRBV28|.|TRBJ2-7
TGTGCCAGCAGTTCCGGACCCGGGACACTGAACTTC
CASSSGPGTLNF
>.|TRBV18|.|TRBJ1-5
TGTGCCAGCTCACCAGAAGGACTGTGGGGCAATCAGCCCCAGCATTTT
CASSPEGLWGNQPQHF
>.|TRBV7-2|once|TRBJ2-2
TGTGCCAGCAGCTTGTGGGCCGGGGAGCTGTTTTTT
CASSLWAGELFF
>.|TRBV14|.|TRBJ2-5
TGTGCCAGCAGCCAAATGAATCTAGCGTCGGGTAAAGAGACCCAGTACTTC
CASSQMNLASGKETQYF
>.|TRBV19|.|TRBJ2-5
TGTGCCAGTACCCCGACCGCGTTGGGAGAGACCCAGTACTTC
CASTPTALGETQYF
>.|TRBV27|.|TRBJ2-6
TGTGCCAGCTCGGGCGGGAACCTCGCCTGGGCCAACGTCCTGACTTTC
CASSGGNLAWANVLTF
>.|TRBV5-1|.|TRBJ2-1
TGCGCCAGCAGCTTGGAGTACAATGAGCAGTTCTTC
CASSLEYNEQFF
>.|TRBV2|.|TRBJ2-2
TGTGCCAGCAGTGAAGGGGGCGCGGGCACCGGGGAGCTGTTTTTT
CASSEGGAGTGELFF
>TRBD1|TRBV6-1|few|TRBJ1-1
TGTGCCAGCAGCCAAGGGACAGTGAACACTGAAGCTTTCTTT
CASSQGTVNTEAFF
>.|TRBV5-1|few|TRBJ1-1
TGCGCCAGCAGCTTGGCGGTGAACACTGAAGCTTTCTTT
CASSLAVNTEAFF
>.|TRBV13|.|TRBJ1-1
TGTGCCAGCAGCTCTGGAGGATGGGGGCTTGACACTGAAGCTTTCTTT
CASSSGGWGLDTEAFF
>.|TRBV7-2|.|TRBJ1-1
TGTGCCAGCAGCTTAGTCAGGGGAACTGAAGCTTTCTTT
CASSLVRGTEAFF
>TRBD1|TRBV5-1|few|TRBJ1-4
TGCGCCAGCAGCTTGGCCGGGACAGGGGGCAATGAAAAACTGTTTTTT
CASSLAGTGGNEKLFF
>.|TRBV9|.|TRBJ2-3
TGTGCCAGCAGCGTAGAGGGGGGTACGGATACGCAGTATTTT
CASSVEGGTDTQYF
>TRBD1|TRBV5-5|.|TRBJ2-4
TGTGCCAGCAGCTTGGCGGACAGGGGTAACAAAAACATTCAGTACTTC
CASSLADRGNKNIQYF
>.|TRBV7-2|.|TRBJ1-2
TGTGCCAGCAGCTCCGCCCCTACTATTACAGGGTTCCATGGCTACACCTTC
CASSSAPTITGFHGYTF
>.|TRBV9|.|TRBJ2-3
TGTGCCAGCAGCCCAAGGGGGGGCAACACAGATACGCAGTATTTT
CASSPRGGNTDTQYF
>.|TRBV6-6|.|TRBJ2-7
TGTGCCAGCAAATACGTACCGGACTACGAGCAGTACTTC
CASKYVPDYEQYF
>.|TRBV29-1|.|TRBJ2-1
TGCAGCGTTGAAGCCGGGCTTGGGGATGAGCAGTTCTTC
CSVEAGLGDEQFF
>TRBD1|TRBV6-5|.|TRBJ1-2
TGTGCCATCACCGGGACAGGGAAAAGCTACACCTTC
CAITGTGKSYTF
>.|TRBV9|.|TRBJ1-6
TGTGCCAGCAGCGTAGCGGTTTCGGGGAATTCACCCCTCCACTTT
CASSVAVSGNSPLHF
>TRBD1|TRBV6-5|.|TRBJ2-7
TGTGCCAGCAGTTACGCAGGGGGATTCTCCTACGAGCAGTACTTC
CASSYAGGFSYEQYF
>TRBD1|TRBV19|.|TRBJ1-2
TGTGCCAGTCAGCTGACAGGGGGCATTTATGGCTACACCTTC
CASQLTGGIYGYTF
>.|TRBV27|.|TRBJ2-6
TGTGGGTCCTCTGGGGCCAACGTCCTGACTTTC
CGSSGANVLTF
>TRBD1|TRBV11-3|.|TRBJ1-1
TGTGCCAGCAGCTGGGACAGTGGCACTGAAGCTTTCTTT
CASSWDSGTEAFF
>TRBD1|TRBV5-3|.|TRBJ2-6
TGTGCCAGAAGCTTGGCTTGGGACAGGGGGCGCGGGGCTAGCTCTGGGGCCAACGTCCTGACTTTC
CARSLAWDRGRGASSGANVLTF
>.|TRBV6-1|.|TRBJ2-7
TGTGCCAGCAGTGAAGCGGAACTAGCCATCTACGAGCAGTACTTC
CASSEAELAIYEQYF
>.|TRBV5-1|.|TRBJ2-1
TGCGCCAGCAGCCAGGAACGAGATGAGCAGTTCTTC
CASSQERDEQFF
>TRBD1|TRBV10-3|.|TRBJ1-5
TGTGCCATCAGTGATCAGGGGGCAGGCAATCAGCCCCAGCATTTT
CAISDQGAGNQPQHF
>.|TRBV9|.|TRBJ1-5
TGTGCCAGCAGCGTAGGGGAGGGGAGAGGCCAGCCCCAGCATTTT
CASSVGEGRGQPQHF
>.|TRBV30|.|TRBJ1-5
TGTGCCTGGAGCCTTGGAGGCTCCAGCAATCAGCCCCAGCATTTT
CAWSLGGSSNQPQHF
>.|TRBV2|few|TRBJ1-2
TGTGCCAGCAGCCAAGGGGGGGGCGGTAACTATGGCTACACCTTC
CASSQGGGGNYGYTF
>.|TRBV7-8|once|TRBJ2-1
TGTGCCAGCAATCTAATGGAAGGACACCGCAATGAGCAGTTCTTC
CASNLMEGHRNEQFF
>.|TRBV11-2|.|TRBJ2-3
TGTGCCAGCAGCTTCGTTGGGGGGAGCACAGATACGCAGTATTTT
CASSFVGGSTDTQYF
>.|TRBV19|.|TRBJ2-2
TGTGCCAGTAAAATTCCGGACAGTAACACCGGGGAGCTGTTTTTT
CASKIPDSNTGELFF
>.|TRBV6-5|.|TRBJ2-7
TGTGCCAGCAGCCTACGGGGTCAGGCCTACTACGAGCAGTACTTC
CASSLRGQAYYEQYF
>TRBD1|TRBV28|.|TRBJ1-2
TGTGCCAGCAGATCTACAGGGGGCGTCGGCTACACCTTC
CASRSTGGVGYTF
>.|TRBV27|once|TRBJ2-2
TGTGCCAGCAGTTGGACGAACACCGGGGAGCTGTTTTTT
CASSWTNTGELFF
>TRBD1|TRBV9|once|TRBJ2-5
TGTGCCAGCAGCACCGGGACAGGGGGATTAGGGACCCAGTACTTC
CASSTGTGGLGTQYF
>.|TRBV21-1|.|TRBJ2-4
TGTGCCAGCAGCAGGGGGACAGGGGCTTGGGACATTCAGTACTTC
CASSRGTGAWDIQYF
>TRBD1|TRBV29-1|.|TRBJ2-7
TGCAGCGTCGACGGGGGACAGGGCCGCTACGAGCAGTACTTC
CSVDGGQGRYEQYF
>.|TRBV19|once|TRBJ1-2
TGTGCCAGTGGGGGCCGTCCGGAAATTTATGGCTACACCTTC
CASGGRPEIYGYTF